What follows describes a single T cell receptor beta chain. Its antigen is unidentified. PCR involved 60 Vbeta and 13 Jbeta primers. Method: immunoSEQ multiplex PCR; TCRdb's copy keeps in-frame clones and lacks some. The sample carries approximately 150,000 clones, roughly 80% recorded once. This record belongs to a study of cytomegalovirus exposure and HLA in healthy donors. General observations from the study: In vitro testing confirmed three CMV-associated chains as specific for CMV antigens. One later analysis reportedly identified an Asian-associated ancestry cluster that showed fewer N-insertions than the 666-donor mean. A later analysis linked a missense DCLRE1C variant to TCR beta V- and J-gene trimming. In a later analysis, compared with equally common non-associated chains, HLA-associated beta chains were more expanded.

V lost 2 bases to trimming and J lost 4 bases, with 14 bases between them. CDR1 and CDR2 (germline): MNHEY, SVGAGI. The CDR3 spans 15 residues. The TCR originated in a man aged 35-49 years in good health and CMV-seronegative. The chain combines TRBV6-5 with TRBJ2-5, with D possibly being TRBD1 (6 bases). The specimen sequenced was PBMCs. The CDR3 protein is CASSYLQGWGETQYF. CDR3 nucleotides: TGTGCCAGCAGTTACCTGCAGGGGTGGGGAGAGACCCAGTACTTC.